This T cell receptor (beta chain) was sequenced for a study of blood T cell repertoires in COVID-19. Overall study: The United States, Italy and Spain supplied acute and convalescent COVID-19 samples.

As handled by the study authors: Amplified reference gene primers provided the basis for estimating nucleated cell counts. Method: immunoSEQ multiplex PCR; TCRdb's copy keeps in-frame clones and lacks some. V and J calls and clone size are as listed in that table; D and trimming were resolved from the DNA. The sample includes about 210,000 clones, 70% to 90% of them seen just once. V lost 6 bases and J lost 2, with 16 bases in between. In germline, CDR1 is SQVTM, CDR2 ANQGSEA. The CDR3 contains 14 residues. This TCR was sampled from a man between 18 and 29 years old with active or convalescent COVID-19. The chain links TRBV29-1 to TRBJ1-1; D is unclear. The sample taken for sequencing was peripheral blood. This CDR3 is CSVQVRNLNTEAFF. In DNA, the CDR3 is TGCAGCGTGCAGGTTCGGAACCTAAACACTGAAGCTTTCTTT.